Below, one T cell receptor beta chain is given with its context. The antigen it recognizes is unknown. Qualities for individual bases were not recorded, and no much larger clone is one base off. This entry comes from a study of blood T cells in healthy people across ages (dated by TCRdb to 2015 to 2017). Concerning the study at large: In model experiments, template switching captured roughly one uniquely barcoded TCR beta cDNA molecule for every two T cells. For two donors (one aged 18 to 30 and one aged 80 or older), the study analyzed two additional independent replicas of 1 million unique cDNA reads from the same blood draw. Donors were grouped into four age groups: young (average approximately 15 years), middle-aged (about 40), aged (around 56) and long-lived (roughly 80). Age-related changes in TCR beta repertoire diversity were measured in the study by deep sequencing normalized with unique cDNA molecular identifiers.

Here is what the overall study found, with its caveats: Estimates of total diversity based on one million sequenced T cells were considered lower bounds and underestimates. There was a strong correlation between observed TCR beta diversity and the percentage of naive T cells measured by flow cytometry. The CMV infection status of donors was not known, potentially confounding age-related changes in expanded clonotypes. Since profiling was done on bulk unsorted PBMCs, naive and antigen-experienced compartments could not be conclusively compared. Compared with the aged group, the long-lived group had more naive CD4+ T cells, fewer expanded clones and increased TCR diversity, suggesting age selection. As age increased, observed TCR beta diversity per million T cells dropped in a roughly linear way, and a significant reduction was already evident by age 40.

For CDR1 and CDR2, the germline V gene lists SQVTM and ANQGSEA. Including cysteine and phenylalanine, the CDR3 has 13 amino acids. Only the CDR3 part of the read is kept: 39 bases, read in frame from the first base. The donors were roughly 39 Caucasian individuals from Russia, aged about 6 to 95 years, who were systemically healthy. Each donor gave roughly 11 milliliters of peripheral blood, drawn into EDTA-treated Vacutainer tubes. PBMCs were isolated by Ficoll-Paque density-gradient centrifugation, with at least 6.5 million obtained per sample. Total RNA, at least 6 micrograms per sample, was extracted from PBMCs with Trizol reagent. The percentages of naive CD45RAhigh/CD27high T cells were determined by flow cytometry on a PBMC aliquot from every donor. The library was obtained by 5' RACE. The listed sequencing device is Illumina HiSeq 2500. A second PCR of about 6 to 11 cycles was performed with a sample-barcoded 5' primer and a J-beta primer mix. A unique molecular identifier was introduced onto each TCR beta cDNA molecule by a template-switch 5' adaptor carrying 12 random nucleotides. At least 2.5 million CDR3-containing paired-end reads were obtained from each sample. First-strand cDNA was synthesized from all RNA with the Mint cDNA synthesis kit, primed by a TRBC-specific oligonucleotide. All cDNA was treated with uracil-DNA glycosylase and then went through a first 18-cycle PCR with the universal primers M1SS and BC2_uni_R. As for the original processing: For normalization, 1 million high-quality reads were randomly selected from each sample, with every read carrying a distinct molecular identifier. Reads with shared molecular identifiers were discarded instead of being binned into consensus sequences. MiTCR, run with a Q25 quality threshold and the strictest error-elimination algorithm, handled CDR3 identification, clonotype clustering and error correction. A nonparametric unseen species model with Euler transformation was used to estimate a lower bound on total TCR beta diversity. TCRdb reworked the public reads: Q25 trimming with fastp, MiXCR clone assembly, productive beta chains retained. Each CDR3 protein appears once, grouped with its most common genes and DNA. What appears here as the V and J calls and clone size reflects TCRdb's work, not the paper's. This sample gives 750,000 to 850,000 distinct CDR3 sequences in total; 20% to 25% of them show up just once. Roughly 3.5% of the sample is held by the ten biggest clonotypes.

These data also formed part of another study, on T cells of mothers and their children. As the second publication notes: Nine systemically healthy Caucasian individuals served as donors, namely three mothers together with their six children. cDNA synthesis consumed the entire amount of extracted RNA, loaded at around 1.5 ug RNA in each 15 ul reaction. In the second PCR, sample barcodes and 2-4 random nucleotides were introduced via the M1S primer. Each mother yielded over 10 million TCR beta CDR3 reads and each child 2.5 million to 3 million reads. Thymic selection shapes the output of TCR recombination in a similar way in related and unrelated pairs, and inherited differences have a minor effect. Related mother-child pairs always showed normalized repertoire overlap that was slightly higher than in unrelated mother-child pairs, though the difference was never significant. No persistent microchimeric T cell clones were detected, at a sensitivity of approximately 100 clones per million clonotypes. Deep NGS was used in the study to compare the TCR beta repertoires of mothers and children and to look for features that separate related mother-child pairs from unrelated individuals. The mean age was roughly 44 +/- 4 years for the mothers and approximately 11 +/- 4 years for the children. After adapter ligation was performed with NEBNext reagents, the libraries were sequenced on an Illumina HiSeq 2000 with 100+100 nt paired-end reads. Mother and child libraries were prepared a month apart and sequenced in separate runs to prevent cross-contamination. Each donor had between about 450,000 and 2,100,000 distinct TCR beta clonotypes identified. Naive TCR beta clonotypes were estimated from low-frequency clonotypes matched to each donor's FACS-determined naive share, without sorting.

This TCR came from a boy aged 5-17 years in good health. The specimen sequenced was blood. This receptor chain uses TRBV29-1 and TRBJ2-1; tentative D gene TRBD1, with 5 bases matching. The J call is in doubt because the DNA end fits TRBJ2-7 better. This receptor has the CDR3 CSVDIADTQEQYF. The DNA sequence reads TGCAGCGTTGATATCGCGGACACCCAGGAGCAGTACTTC.